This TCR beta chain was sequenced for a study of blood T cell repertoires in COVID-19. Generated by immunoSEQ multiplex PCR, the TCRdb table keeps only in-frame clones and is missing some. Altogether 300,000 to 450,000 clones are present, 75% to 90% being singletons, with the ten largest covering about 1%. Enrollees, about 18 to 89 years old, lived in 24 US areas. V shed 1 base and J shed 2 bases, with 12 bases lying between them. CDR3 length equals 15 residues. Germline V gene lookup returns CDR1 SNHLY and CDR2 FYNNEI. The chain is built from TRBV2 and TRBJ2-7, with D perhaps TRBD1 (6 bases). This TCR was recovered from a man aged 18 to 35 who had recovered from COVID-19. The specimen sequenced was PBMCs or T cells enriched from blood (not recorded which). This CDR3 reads CASSEEGVSTYEQYF. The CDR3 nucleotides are TGTGCCAGCAGTGAAGAGGGGGTCTCTACCTACGAGCAGTACTTC.